Listed below are T cell receptor beta chains from one sample, sequenced in a study of beta chain features in type 1 diabetes. The assay was immunoSEQ multiplex PCR, and TCRdb's table has in-frame clones only and misses some. The table records a few hundred thousand clones, 13% of them present only once. The sequenced material came from naive CD4+ T cells from blood. The receptor source for this set is a woman aged 18 to 35 with type 1 diabetes. CDR3s include the opening cysteine and the closing phenylalanine or tryptophan. The order of the fields is V gene, D gene, clone size, J gene, CDR3 protein, CDR3 DNA. A D gene is named only where the DNA matches it firmly. Only part of the rows carry a size: once, few, many, or a class if the clone is expanded.

>TRBV28|.|.|TRBJ2-5
CASRDPGLEWTQYF
TGTGCCAGCAGGGACCCGGGACTGGAGTGGACCCAGTACTTC
>TRBV30|.|.|TRBJ2-2
CAWSDRSGELFF
TGTGCCTGGAGTGACAGGTCGGGGGAGCTGTTTTTT
>TRBV30|TRBD2|.|TRBJ2-1
CAWSLTSGRAYGSEQFF
TGTGCCTGGAGTTTAACGAGCGGGAGGGCCTATGGGAGTGAGCAGTTCTTC
>TRBV1|.|.|TRBJ2-1
CTSSPLMAGEPYNEQFF
TGCACCAGCAGCCCCCTCATGGCGGGAGAGCCCTACAATGAGCAGTTCTTC
>TRBV7-3|.|few|TRBJ2-1
CASSLKGYDLDYNEQFF
TGTGCCAGCAGCTTAAAGGGGTATGATTTGGACTACAATGAGCAGTTCTTC
>TRBV11-2|TRBD2|.|TRBJ2-5
CASSPGLAGGWETQYF
TGTGCCAGCAGCCCAGGACTAGCGGGAGGATGGGAGACCCAGTACTTC
>TRBV28|TRBD1|few|TRBJ2-2
CASRAQGASGELFF
TGTGCCAGCAGGGCCCAGGGGGCCTCCGGGGAGCTGTTTTTT
>TRBV6-1|TRBD1|few|TRBJ2-3
CASSATRQGPRHTQYF
TGTGCCAGCAGTGCAACTAGACAGGGCCCGCGACATACGCAGTATTTT
>TRBV25-1|.|.|TRBJ2-5
CASHPRVGETQYF
TGTGCCAGCCATCCACGGGTCGGAGAGACCCAGTACTTC
>TRBV6-1|TRBD2|.|TRBJ2-7
CASSEATSGRFSYEQYF
TGTGCCAGCAGTGAAGCGACTAGCGGGAGGTTCTCCTACGAGCAGTACTTC
>TRBV11-2|TRBD1|.|TRBJ1-2
CASSTYRGRTGGYTF
TGTGCCAGCAGCACTTACAGGGGGCGAACTGGTGGCTACACCTTC
>TRBV9|.|.|TRBJ2-7
CASSRTDISYEQYF
TGTGCCAGCAGCCGGACAGACATTTCCTACGAGCAGTACTTC
>TRBV6-6|.|few|TRBJ2-3
CASSYSLEKSTDTQYF
TGTGCCAGCAGTTACTCGCTGGAGAAAAGCACAGATACGCAGTATTTT
>TRBV9|TRBD1|.|TRBJ1-5
CASSVGTGPNQPQHF
TGTGCCAGCAGCGTAGGGACAGGGCCTAATCAGCCCCAGCATTTT
>TRBV2|.|.|TRBJ2-6
CASSDGDSGANVLTF
TGTGCCAGCAGTGACGGGGACTCTGGGGCCAACGTCCTGACTTTC
>TRBV12-5|.|few|TRBJ2-1
CASGLVSGQRANEQFF
TGTGCTAGTGGTTTGGTATCGGGACAACGGGCAAATGAGCAGTTCTTC
>TRBV10-2|TRBD2|few|TRBJ2-1
CASRLAGGWEQFF
TGCGCCAGCAGACTAGCGGGAGGTTGGGAGCAGTTCTTC
>TRBV2|.|few|TRBJ2-5
CASARDSRETQYF
TGTGCCAGCGCGAGGGACTCCCGGGAGACCCAGTACTTC
>TRBV30|TRBD1|few|TRBJ1-1
CAWNGDRLNTEAFF
TGTGCCTGGAACGGGGACAGATTGAACACTGAAGCTTTCTTT
>TRBV30|.|.|TRBJ2-3
CAWSVIQGVDTQYF
TGTGCCTGGAGTGTAATACAGGGCGTAGATACGCAGTATTTT
>TRBV5-1|TRBD2|few|TRBJ2-1
CASSFASGSSYNEQFF
TGCGCCAGCAGCTTCGCTAGCGGGAGCTCCTACAATGAGCAGTTCTTC
>TRBV19|TRBD2|few|TRBJ2-5
CASSPSGRETQYF
TGTGCCAGTAGTCCTAGCGGGAGAGAGACCCAGTACTTC
>TRBV7-8|.|.|TRBJ2-1
CASSHPLASYNEQFF
TGTGCCAGCAGCCACCCCCTAGCGAGCTACAATGAGCAGTTCTTC
>TRBV30|TRBD1|few|TRBJ1-1
CARGTHRGSFGTEAFF
TGTGCTAGGGGTACACACAGGGGCTCCTTCGGGACTGAAGCTTTCTTT
>TRBV5-1|.|.|TRBJ2-3
CASSLGMSTDTQYF
TGCGCCAGCAGCTTGGGTATGAGCACAGATACGCAGTATTTT
>TRBV7-3|.|.|TRBJ2-3
CASSRTITDTQYF
TGTGCCTCATCAAGGACAATCACAGATACGCAGTATTTT
>TRBV27|TRBD1|.|TRBJ2-3
CASSFRPGTGGTDTQYF
TGTGCCAGCAGTTTCCGACCCGGGACAGGGGGCACAGATACGCAGTATTTT
>TRBV7-8|TRBD2|few|TRBJ2-7
CASSSQIPGLAGYEQYF
TGTGCCAGCAGCTCCCAGATTCCAGGACTAGCGGGGTACGAGCAGTACTTC
>TRBV18|TRBD2|.|TRBJ2-3
CASSPPFGLAGNLSTDTQYF
TGTGCCAGCTCACCACCGTTTGGGCTAGCGGGAAACCTCAGCACAGATACGCAGTATTTT
>TRBV19|.|few|TRBJ1-1
CASSSGTNSGMNTEAFF
TGTGCCAGTAGTTCCGGGACAAATAGTGGAATGAACACTGAAGCTTTCTTT
>TRBV6-6|TRBD1|.|TRBJ2-5
CASSYLGTVAETQYF
TGTGCCAGCAGTTACCTAGGGACAGTCGCGGAGACCCAGTACTTC
>TRBV27|.|.|TRBJ2-2
CASSFRGWGTGELFF
TGTGCCAGCAGTTTTAGGGGGTGGGGCACCGGGGAGCTGTTTTTT
>TRBV30|.|.|TRBJ2-2
CAWSGRDAGELFF
TGTGCCTGGAGTGGTCGGGATGCCGGGGAGCTGTTTTTT
>TRBV10-3|TRBD1|few|TRBJ2-7
CATWTGSTGEQYF
TGTGCCACCTGGACAGGGTCCACGGGGGAGCAGTACTTC
>TRBV7-9|.|few|TRBJ2-1
CASSLGLADNNEQFF
TGTGCCAGCAGCTTAGGGTTAGCGGATAACAATGAGCAGTTCTTC
>TRBV7-9|TRBD1|.|TRBJ2-5
CASSPTGGYPQETQYF
TGTGCCAGCAGCCCAACAGGGGGCTATCCTCAAGAGACCCAGTACTTC
>TRBV5-6|.|.|TRBJ2-2
CASSPYSGSNTGELFF
TGTGCCAGCAGCCCGTATAGCGGATCTAACACCGGGGAGCTGTTTTTT
>TRBV7-9|TRBD1|few|TRBJ2-5
CASSLAGTAGQYF
TGTGCCAGCAGCTTAGCGGGGACAGCCGGTCAGTACTTC
>TRBV5-1|.|few|TRBJ2-3
CASVAEPSTDTQYF
TGCGCCAGCGTGGCAGAACCTAGCACAGATACGCAGTATTTT
>TRBV6-5|.|few|TRBJ1-4
CASTSSHNEKLFF
TGTGCCAGCACCTCGAGTCATAATGAAAAACTGTTTTTT
>TRBV27|.|few|TRBJ1-4
CASSSQGAGEKLFF
TGTGCCAGCAGTTCCCAGGGTGCCGGTGAAAAACTGTTTTTT
>TRBV28|TRBD2|few|TRBJ2-7
CASSFRASGSHEQYF
TGTGCCAGCAGTTTCCGTGCTAGCGGGAGCCACGAGCAGTACTTC
>TRBV21-1|.|.|TRBJ2-7
CASSNRDRSYEQYF
TGTGCCAGCAGCAACCGGGACAGATCCTACGAGCAGTACTTC
>TRBV15|TRBD2|few|TRBJ2-5
CATSRDRTSGSFVLQETQYF
TGTGCCACCAGCAGAGATCGCACTAGCGGGAGCTTTGTTCTCCAAGAGACCCAGTACTTC
>TRBV5-1|TRBD1|.|TRBJ2-7
CASSLASTSRTGSGEQYF
TGCGCCAGCAGCTTGGCCAGTACATCCCGGACAGGGAGTGGCGAGCAGTACTTC